The 18 T cell receptor beta chains reported below all come from one sample, sequenced in a study of T cell responses to AZD1222 COVID-19 vaccine. TCRdb's copy holds only in-frame clones and misses some; the assay was immunoSEQ multiplex PCR. The sample records around 80,000 clones, roughly nine tenths being singletons. Sequences were derived from peripheral blood, sampled 28 days after the second AZD1222 dose. Source of these receptors: an adult who received the AZD1222 COVID-19 vaccine.

V usage is TRBV15 and J usage is TRBJ1-1, with D hard to call. Germline CDR1 is LNHNV and CDR2 is YYDKDF (reference sequence). V lost 0 bases and J 3 bases, leaving 5 bases between the germline ends. CDR3 length: 13 amino acids. Here the CDR3 DNA reads TGTGCCACCAGCAGAGATCGAGACACTGAAGCTTTCTTT. Translation gives CATSRDRDTEAFF.

CDR3 bases: TGTGCCAGCAGTTTATCGGGAGGGGACAATGAGCAGTTCTTC. Protein: CASSLSGGDNEQFF. This sequence joins TRBV27 and TRBJ2-1; 7 bases map to TRBD2. In germline, CDR1 is MNHEY, CDR2 SMNVEV (reference sequence). V lost 0 bases, J lost 5 bases, and 1 base stayed unmatched. The CDR3 loop spans 14 amino acids.

The chain uses TRBV12-3 or TRBV12-4 and TRBJ1-2; weak D call: TRBD1 (6 bases). This CDR3 region has 13 residues. V was trimmed by 1 base and J by 7 bases, leaving 10 bases between them. CDR3 in DNA: TGTGCCAGCAGTTTAGACAGGGCCAGTGGCTACACCTTC. Protein sequence: CASSLDRASGYTF.

The chain employs TRBV6-2 or TRBV6-3 and TRBJ1-4, with D tentatively TRBD1 (6 bases). Germline CDR1 and CDR2: MNHEY and SVGEGT. The CDR3 contains 19 residues. V lost 0 bases and J lost 0, with 17 bases in between. CDR3 sequence (DNA): TGTGCCAGCAGTTACTCGACGGGGCAGGGGTTAACAACTAATGAAAAACTGTTTTTT. Translated: CASSYSTGQGLTTNEKLFF.

The V gene is TRBV11-3, the J gene TRBJ2-7; 9 bases are a match to TRBD1. Losses at the gene ends were 3 bases for V and 6 bases for J; bases not matched to a gene: 3. The CDR3 runs 13 residues. Germline assignment: CDR1 SGHNT and CDR2 YENEEA. The chain's CDR3 is CASSLGTGSEQYF. The CDR3 coding sequence is TGTGCCAGCAGCTTGGGGACAGGGAGCGAGCAGTACTTC.

The chain uses TRBV10-3 and TRBJ2-1, with 8 bases matching TRBD2. V dropped 7 bases and J dropped 6; count of bases not matched to a gene: 17. The length of the CDR3 is 17 residues. From germline, CDR1 is ENHRY and CDR2 SYGVKD. The CDR3 region is CAINTAGGTRLINEQFF. CDR3 DNA: TGTGCCATCAATACCGCGGGCGGGACTAGGTTGATCAATGAGCAGTTCTTC.

The chain employs TRBV5-6 and TRBJ2-7; D might be TRBD1 (6 bases). CDR3 length equals 15 residues. CDR1 is SGHDT, CDR2 YYEEEE, per germline. Trimming stripped 4 bases from V and 0 bases from J, with 14 bases between. CDR3 in DNA: TGTGCCAGCAGCGCAACAGGGTCTGGCTCCTACGAGCAGTACTTC. This translates into CASSATGSGSYEQYF.

The rearrangement joins TRBV7-3 to TRBJ1-2; TRBD1 agrees at 7 bases. CDR1 is SGHTA, CDR2 FQGTGA, per germline. The CDR3 length is 15 residues. The trim removed 5 bases at V and 5 bases at J, leaving 11 bases unmatched. CDR3 DNA sequence: TGTGCCAGCAGCCCGACAGGGACAGACCCGTATGGCTACACCTTC. Translating it yields CASSPTGTDPYGYTF.

The chain is built from TRBV4-3 and TRBJ1-1; D uncertain. This CDR3 spans 14 amino acids. V lost 0 bases, J lost 3 bases, and 8 bases lay in between. Germline CDR1 LGHNA, CDR2 YSLEER. In DNA, the CDR3 is TGCGCCAGCAGCCAAGACCGCGGGTACACTGAAGCTTTCTTT. Amino acids: CASSQDRGYTEAFF.

V gene TRBV19 combines with J gene TRBJ2-7; TRBD2 is a possible D gene (6 bases). Trimming removed 8 bases from V and 3 bases from J, with 17 bases in between. Germline loops: CDR1 LNHDA, CDR2 SQIVND (reference sequence). CDR3 length: 14 amino acids. The DNA of the CDR3 is TGTGCCAGTCGCCGACGGGAGACAAGCTACGAGCAGTACTTC. Translating it yields CASRRRETSYEQYF.

The V and J genes are TRBV10-3 and TRBJ2-2; D not certain. This CDR3 has 15 residues. V was pared by 3 bases and J by 0 bases, with 8 bases between. Germline V gene sequence: CDR1 ENHRY, CDR2 SYGVKD. CDR3 sequence: CAISEVPTNTGELFF. Written as DNA, the CDR3 is TGTGCCATCAGTGAAGTGCCGACGAACACCGGGGAGCTGTTTTTT.

This clone was seen only once. This chain joins TRBV5-1 and TRBJ1-5, with 7 bases lining up with TRBD1. V gave up 4 bases and J gave up 9 bases; unmatched junction bases: 10. Germline CDR1 reads SGHRS; CDR2 reads YFSETQ. The CDR3 is 14 residues long. CDR3 protein: CASSLGTEESPQHF. CDR3 bases: TGCGCCAGCAGCCTGGGGACAGAGGAGTCGCCCCAGCATTTT. Complete variable domain (other parts from reference TRBV5-1 and TRBJ1-5): KAGVTQTPRYLIKTRGQQVTLSCSPISGHRSVSWYQQTPGQGLQFLFEYFSETQRNKGNFPGRFSGRQFSNSRSEMNVSTLELGDSALYLCASSLGTEESPQHFGDGTRLSIL.

The rearrangement links TRBV12-3 or TRBV12-4 to TRBJ2-3; D not resolved. The CDR3 is 10 residues long. The V and J ends lost 5 bases and 6 bases respectively, with 3 bases between them. The CDR3, as DNA: TGTGCCAGCAGTGGGGATACGCAGTATTTT. This gives the protein CASSGDTQYF.

The V gene is TRBV7-8, the J gene TRBJ1-2; D is unresolved. Trimming took 1 base from V and 4 from J, leaving 13 bases between them. This CDR3 has 15 amino acids. Germline CDR1 SGHVS, CDR2 FQNEAQ. The CDR3 region has the DNA TGTGCCAGCAGCTTAGAATCGGACGGGCTCTATGGCTACACCTTC. This codes for CASSLESDGLYGYTF.

The rearrangement joins TRBV20-1 to TRBJ2-7; D not resolved. This CDR3 contains 11 residues. V lost 0 bases and J 1 base, leaving 1 base between the germline ends. Germline assignment: CDR1 DFQATT and CDR2 SNEGSKA (reference sequence). The CDR3 DNA follows: TGCAGTGCTAGAGATTCCTACGAGCAGTACTTC. Its translation: CSARDSYEQYF.

The V call is TRBV24-1, the J call TRBJ1-1; 8 bases align to TRBD1. J was trimmed by 5 bases and V by 7 bases; bases with no gene match: 5. The germline V gene has CDR1 KGHDR and CDR2 SFDVKD. This CDR3 contains 13 residues. The CDR3 DNA reads as TGTGCCACCAGAGAGACAGGGGCTACTGAAGCTTTCTTT. Its translation: CATRETGATEAFF.

The J gene is TRBJ2-1, the V gene TRBV24-1, with D perhaps TRBD2 (6 bases). Between the trimmed V and J ends, which lost 2 bases and 0 bases, there was a span of 10 bases. The CDR3 covers 16 residues. CDR1 KGHDR and CDR2 SFDVKD come from the germline V gene. CDR3 loop: CATSDSGLASYNEQFF. The CDR3 DNA reads TGTGCCACCAGTGATTCGGGACTTGCCTCCTACAATGAGCAGTTCTTC.

The J gene is TRBJ1-2, the V gene TRBV28, with unresolved D. Trimming removed 6 bases from V and 4 bases from J, with 6 bases in between. The CDR3 has 11 residues. Germline V lookup: CDR1 MDHEN, CDR2 SYDVKM. The CDR3 bases are TGTGCCAGCAGGGAGCCCTATGGCTACACCTTC. This encodes CASREPYGYTF.